The sequence of this TCR beta chain was determined in a study of blood T cell repertoires in COVID-19 (dated by TCRdb to about 2020). Turning to the overall study: Samples from collaborators originated in the United States, Italy and Spain and spanned both the acute and convalescent phases of COVID-19. The prospective study material was composed of cDNA or gDNA derived from T cells, B-cell-depleted T cells, or PBMCs. The repertoires were made available in a free public database intended to serve as a resource for research on the immune response to SARS-CoV-2. Samples were obtained from the ongoing ImmuneRACE study (first 160 participants) and from some 1,300 subjects provided by 6 global collaborators. HLA class I and class II types, where available, came from metadata supplied by the sample provider rather than from assay-based typing. The sample metadata nearly always contained a de-identified subject ID, COVID-19 status, age in years and sex. Subjects who had been exposed to COVID-19, were actively infected with it, or had recovered from it provided the deeply sampled blood TCRbeta repertoires that made up the dataset. Findings and caveats that apply to the study as a whole: Clinical and demographic metadata were provided uncurated, with the amount varying by source and participant.

Whole blood was collected in K2EDTA tubes by collaborating institutions according to the institutions' own protocols. For TCRbeta analysis, collaborator samples were shipped as frozen whole blood, as isolated PBMCs, or as DNA extracted from either sample type. With regard to this clone: Its recognized antigen is unknown. No base quality information exists; no much larger clone differs at one position.

The immunoSEQ Assay, a bias-controlled multiplex PCR, was used to amplify TCRbeta CDR3 regions from genomic DNA. In the source study's methods: Nucleated cell counts per sample were estimated from amplification of reference gene primers within the assay. Sequence reads were collapsed and filtered to measure the absolute abundance of every unique TCRbeta CDR3 rearrangement. For each sample, productive Simpson clonality was calculated as the square root of Simpson's diversity index across productive rearrangements. The table was pulled from immuneACCESS by TCRdb, which kept in-frame rearrangements only. Such tables lose some clones; where checked, under half of the loss comes from unresolved V genes, and the rest has no known cause. V and J calls and clone size are as listed in that table; D and trimming were resolved from the DNA. Present in this sample are about 98,000 clones, 82% of which were seen just once. The ten largest clones represent approximately 10% of the sample.

Trimming at the junction amounts to 0 bases on V and 5 bases on J, and the germline ends lie 10 bases apart. Based on the germline V gene (reference sequence), the CDR1 and CDR2 sequences are GTSNPN and SVGIG. Reading from cysteine to phenylalanine, the CDR3 counts 13 amino acids. Just CDR3 DNA is preserved here, 39 bases in frame from base 1. Sequencing was carried out using peripheral blood. The sequence derives from a man aged 65 to 85 with active or convalescent COVID-19. The receptor chain draws on TRBV30 and TRBJ2-5; possibly the D gene is TRBD1, per 7 matching bases. The nucleotide sequence reads TGTGCCTGGAGTGTGACAGGGAGGGAGACCCAGTACTTC. It translates to CAWSVTGRETQYF.